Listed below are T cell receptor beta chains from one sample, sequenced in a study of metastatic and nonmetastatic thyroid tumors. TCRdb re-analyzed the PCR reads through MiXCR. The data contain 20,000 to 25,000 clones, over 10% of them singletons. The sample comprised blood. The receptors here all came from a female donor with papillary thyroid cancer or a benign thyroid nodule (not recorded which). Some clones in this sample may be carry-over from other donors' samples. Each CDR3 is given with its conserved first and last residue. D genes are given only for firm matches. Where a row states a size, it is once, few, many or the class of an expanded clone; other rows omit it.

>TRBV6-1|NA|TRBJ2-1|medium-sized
TGTGCCAGCAGTGAAAACAGGGGGACTACCAATGAGCAGTTCTTC
CASSENRGTTNEQFF
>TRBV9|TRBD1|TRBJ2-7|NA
TGTGCCAGCAGCTTCCACGGGTCTACAGGGGACGAGCAGTACTTC
CASSFHGSTGDEQYF
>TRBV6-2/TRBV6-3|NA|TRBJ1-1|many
TGTGCCAGCAGTCCCCCAGTCCGGACAATTATCATGAACACTGAAGCCTTCTTT
CASSPPVRTIIMNTEAFF
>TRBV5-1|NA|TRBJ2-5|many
TGCGCCAGCGGTAGGGACCTCCAAGAGACCCAGTACTTC
CASGRDLQETQYF
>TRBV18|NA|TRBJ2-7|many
TGTGCCAGCTCAGGGGGGAACTACGAGCAGTACTTC
CASSGGNYEQYF
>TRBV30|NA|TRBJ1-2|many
TGTGCCTGGGGCCGAGGGTTTAACTATGGCTACACCTTC
CAWGRGFNYGYTF
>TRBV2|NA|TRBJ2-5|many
TGTGCCATTTTGACTGTAACGGAGACCCAGTACTTC
CAILTVTETQYF
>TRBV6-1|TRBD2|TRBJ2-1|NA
TGTGCCAGCAGGGTCGGACTAGCGGGAGGTTGTAATGAGCAGTTCTTC
CASRVGLAGGCNEQFF
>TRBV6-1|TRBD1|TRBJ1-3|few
TGTGCCAGCAGTGAAAGGGACAGAGTAGCTGGAAACACCATATATTTT
CASSERDRVAGNTIYF
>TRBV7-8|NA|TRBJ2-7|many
TGTGCCAGCAGCCCCGAGGGTTGGACAGGGAGGGACTCCTACGAGCAGTACTTC
CASSPEGWTGRDSYEQYF
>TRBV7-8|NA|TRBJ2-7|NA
TGTGCCAGCAGCTTATCCGGGACAGCGGGAGAGCAGTACTTC
CASSLSGTAGEQYF
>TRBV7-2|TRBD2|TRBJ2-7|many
TGTGCCAGCAGCTTGAATACCGGGAGGGGGGAGCAGTACTTC
CASSLNTGRGEQYF
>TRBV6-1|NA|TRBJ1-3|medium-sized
TGTGCCAGCAGTGAAGCAGCAGGCCCCATCTCTGGAAACACCATATATTTT
CASSEAAGPISGNTIYF
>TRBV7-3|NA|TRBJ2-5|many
TGTGCCAGCAGCGCCCACCCTGGCCCCGAGACCCAGTACTTC
CASSAHPGPETQYF
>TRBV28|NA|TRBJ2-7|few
TGTGCCAGCAGTTTAAAGTACGAGCAGTACTTC
CASSLKYEQYF
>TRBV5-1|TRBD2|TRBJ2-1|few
TGCGCCAGCAGCTTAGTGCCTAGCGGGGGGGGCCGGAATGAGCAGTTCTTC
CASSLVPSGGGRNEQFF
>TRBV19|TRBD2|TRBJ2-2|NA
TGTGCCAGTAGTTTGGACTCAGCGGGGACCGGGGAGCTGTTTTTT
CASSLDSAGTGELFF
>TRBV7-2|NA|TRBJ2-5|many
TGCGCCAGCAGCTTAGTCGGGACCCAGTACTTC
CASSLVGTQYF
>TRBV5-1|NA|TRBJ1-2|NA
TGCGCCAGCAGCTTGGCCCCTGACATATCTGGCTATGGCTACACCTTC
CASSLAPDISGYGYTF
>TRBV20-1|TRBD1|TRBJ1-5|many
TGCAGTGCAAAAGGACAGGGGGAATATAGCAATCAGCCCCAGCATTTT
CSAKGQGEYSNQPQHF
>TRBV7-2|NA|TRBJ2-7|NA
TGTGCAAGCAGCGACCACGGCAGGAGCTCCTACGAGCAGTACTTC
CASSDHGRSSYEQYF
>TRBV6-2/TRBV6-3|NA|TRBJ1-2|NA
TGTGCCAGCAGAACACGGACGTCGGTCCGTAACTATGGCTACACCTTC
CASRTRTSVRNYGYTF
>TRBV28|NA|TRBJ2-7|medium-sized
TGTGCCAGCAGTTTGTCGGGGTTGAACGAGCAGTACTTC
CASSLSGLNEQYF
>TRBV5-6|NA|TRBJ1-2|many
TGTGCCAGCAGCTTGGCAGCCTATGGCTACACCTTC
CASSLAAYGYTF
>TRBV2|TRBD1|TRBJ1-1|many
TGTGCCACCGGACAGGGGAACACTGAAGCTTTCTTT
CATGQGNTEAFF
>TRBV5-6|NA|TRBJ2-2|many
TGTGCCAGCAGCTTCTGGTTCGGGGCCACCGGGGAGCTGTTTTTT
CASSFWFGATGELFF
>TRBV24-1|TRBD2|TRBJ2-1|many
TGTGCCACCAGTGAGGCGGATAGCGGGGGAGCAGAGAGCTCCTACAATGAGCAGTTCTTC
CATSEADSGGAESSYNEQFF